Below, one T cell receptor beta chain is given with its context. Its matching antigen is unknown. The sample is drawn from a study of CD8 T cells in Susac syndrome. V was trimmed by 8 bases and J by 5 bases, leaving 16 bases between them. The CDR3 is 14 residues long. Germline CDR1 reads SEHNR; CDR2 reads FQNEAQ (reference sequence). Study results and limitations: The number of individuals included in the study's TCR sequencing and HLA analysis was acknowledged as relatively small.

After extraction with the RNeasy kit, roughly 0.45 to 1 ug of the RNA was reverse transcribed using random hexamers. A multiplex approach, immunoSEQ multiplex PCR, amplified TCR beta CDR3 across 54 Vbeta and 13 Jbeta. Using its own MiXCR run on the immunoSEQ multiplex PCR reads, TCRdb lists one record per CDR3 protein. The sample records almost 450,000 distinct CDR3 sequences, roughly 85% being singletons. The chain uses TRBV7-9 and TRBJ2-1; no definite D call. The source of this sequence is a human donor with multiple sclerosis. The source material was CD8+ T cells from PBMCs. CDR3 sequence reads: CASFTTEGNNEQFF. CDR3 in DNA: TGTGCCAGCTTTACTACCGAAGGGAACAATGAGCAGTTCTTC.